Listed below are T cell receptor beta chains from one sample, sequenced in a study of T cells in Graves' hyperthyroidism and ophthalmopathy. TCRdb reanalysed the multiplex PCR reads using MiXCR and keeps one entry per CDR3 protein. The repertoire holds a few hundred thousand distinct CDR3 sequences, with about 15% as singletons. Sequenced: blood. All receptors come from a woman aged 25 to 39 with Graves' ophthalmopathy. The CDR3 runs from the conserved cysteine through the conserved F or W. The order of the fields is V gene, clone size, CDR3 length, J gene, D gene, CDR3 protein, CDR3 DNA. A D gene is named only where the DNA matches it firmly. Size values are once, few and many counts, or a class for expanded clones, and some rows have none.

V gene: TRBV2
clone size: many
CDR3 length: 13
J gene: TRBJ2-1
D gene: -
CDR3 protein: CASSPLGGNEQFF
CDR3 DNA: TGTGCCAGCAGCCCCCTGGGGGGAAATGAGCAGTTCTTC

V gene: TRBV7-6
clone size: -
CDR3 length: 16
J gene: TRBJ2-7
D gene: TRBD1
CDR3 protein: CASSLEGTGGSYEQYF
CDR3 DNA: TGTGCCAGCAGCTTAGAGGGGACAGGGGGCTCCTACGAGCAGTACTTC

V gene: TRBV18
clone size: many
CDR3 length: 16
J gene: TRBJ2-7
D gene: TRBD2
CDR3 protein: CASSSLVGGFTYEQYF
CDR3 DNA: TGTGCCAGCTCATCTCTTGTGGGGGGGTTCACCTACGAGCAGTACTTC

V gene: TRBV19
clone size: few
CDR3 length: 16
J gene: TRBJ2-5
D gene: -
CDR3 protein: CASSIGTVRVQETQYF
CDR3 DNA: TGTGCCAGTAGTATCGGGACGGTCCGGGTACAAGAGACCCAGTACTTC

V gene: TRBV2
clone size: many
CDR3 length: 16
J gene: TRBJ1-1
D gene: TRBD1
CDR3 protein: CASSELGTGLNTEAFF
CDR3 DNA: TGTGCCAGCAGTGAATTAGGGACAGGACTGAACACTGAAGCTTTCTTT

V gene: TRBV6-1
clone size: few
CDR3 length: 14
J gene: TRBJ1-4
D gene: -
CDR3 protein: CASRMDSLNEKLFF
CDR3 DNA: TGTGCCAGCAGGATGGACAGCTTGAATGAAAAACTGTTTTTT

V gene: TRBV6-1
clone size: -
CDR3 length: 13
J gene: TRBJ1-2
D gene: -
CDR3 protein: CASSEQIGYGYTF
CDR3 DNA: TGTGCCAGCAGTGAACAAATCGGTTATGGCTACACCTTC

V gene: TRBV9
clone size: -
CDR3 length: 17
J gene: TRBJ2-1
D gene: -
CDR3 protein: CASSVERSPSSYNEQFF
CDR3 DNA: TGTGCCAGCAGCGTAGAACGATCCCCCAGCTCCTACAATGAGCAGTTCTTC

V gene: TRBV4-3
clone size: few
CDR3 length: 13
J gene: TRBJ2-3
D gene: -
CDR3 protein: CASSQSGTDTQYF
CDR3 DNA: TGCGCCAGCAGCCAAAGCGGCACAGATACGCAGTATTTT

V gene: TRBV6-1
clone size: many
CDR3 length: 16
J gene: TRBJ1-5
D gene: TRBD1
CDR3 protein: CASSQRGQGLNQPQHF
CDR3 DNA: TGTGCCAGCAGCCAACGAGGACAGGGCCTCAATCAGCCCCAGCATTTT

V gene: TRBV15
clone size: -
CDR3 length: 12
J gene: TRBJ2-1
D gene: -
CDR3 protein: CATSAGYFEQFF
CDR3 DNA: TGTGCCACCAGTGCAGGATATTTTGAGCAGTTCTTC

V gene: TRBV7-9
clone size: many
CDR3 length: 16
J gene: TRBJ1-1
D gene: -
CDR3 protein: CASSLAFPLGNTEAFF
CDR3 DNA: TGTGCCAGCAGCTTAGCGTTCCCTCTGGGTAACACTGAAGCTTTCTTT

V gene: TRBV16
clone size: -
CDR3 length: 15
J gene: TRBJ2-7
D gene: -
CDR3 protein: CASSQLWRNLHEQYF
CDR3 DNA: TGTGCCAGCAGCCAATTATGGCGAAACCTCCACGAGCAGTACTTC

V gene: TRBV20-1
clone size: many
CDR3 length: 15
J gene: TRBJ2-3
D gene: -
CDR3 protein: CSAREGEGVTDTQYF
CDR3 DNA: TGCAGTGCTAGAGAAGGGGAGGGGGTCACAGATACGCAGTATTTT

V gene: TRBV19
clone size: few
CDR3 length: 11
J gene: TRBJ1-1
D gene: -
CDR3 protein: CASSTRRAAFF
CDR3 DNA: TGTGCCAGTAGTACCCGGAGGGCGGCTTTCTTT

V gene: TRBV20-1
clone size: -
CDR3 length: 15
J gene: TRBJ2-1
D gene: -
CDR3 protein: CSARSWSRGGDEQFF
CDR3 DNA: TGCAGTGCTAGGAGTTGGTCGAGGGGGGGGGATGAGCAGTTCTTC

V gene: TRBV2
clone size: few
CDR3 length: 17
J gene: TRBJ2-3
D gene: -
CDR3 protein: CASSEASGSALTDTQYF
CDR3 DNA: TGTGCCAGCAGTGAAGCCAGCGGGTCCGCCCTCACAGATACGCAGTATTTT

V gene: TRBV3-1
clone size: few
CDR3 length: 14
J gene: TRBJ1-4
D gene: -
CDR3 protein: CASSQVPQDEKLFF
CDR3 DNA: TGTGCCAGCAGCCAAGTGCCCCAGGATGAAAAACTGTTTTTT

V gene: TRBV20-1
clone size: -
CDR3 length: 14
J gene: TRBJ1-1
D gene: -
CDR3 protein: CSARVKGPQPEAFF
CDR3 DNA: TGCAGTGCTAGAGTCAAAGGGCCACAGCCCGAAGCTTTCTTT

V gene: TRBV11-1
clone size: many
CDR3 length: 12
J gene: TRBJ1-1
D gene: -
CDR3 protein: CASSPQVSGAFF
CDR3 DNA: TGTGCCAGCAGCCCCCAGGTCTCCGGGGCTTTCTTT

V gene: TRBV4-1
clone size: -
CDR3 length: 15
J gene: TRBJ2-2
D gene: TRBD2
CDR3 protein: CASSQASGTYGELFF
CDR3 DNA: TGCGCCAGCAGCCAAGCTAGCGGGACGTACGGGGAGCTGTTTTTT

V gene: TRBV30
clone size: many
CDR3 length: 12
J gene: TRBJ2-1
D gene: -
CDR3 protein: CAWSLQWDEQFF
CDR3 DNA: TGTGCCTGGAGCCTTCAATGGGATGAGCAGTTCTTC

V gene: TRBV12-3/TRBV12-4
clone size: few
CDR3 length: 15
J gene: TRBJ2-1
D gene: -
CDR3 protein: CASRHGEDLPDEQFF
CDR3 DNA: TGTGCCAGCAGGCACGGGGAAGACTTACCCGATGAGCAGTTCTTC